A single T cell receptor beta chain is shown here with its context. Its antigen is as yet unknown. Both 60 Vbeta primers and 13 Jbeta primers went into the PCR. Profiled with immunoSEQ multiplex PCR; TCRdb holds only in-frame clones, not every one. The table has around 110,000 clones, 60% to 70% seen once. The record originates from a study of cytomegalovirus exposure and HLA in healthy donors. The germline V gene has CDR1 SGHTA and CDR2 FQGNSA. The CDR3 extends over 16 amino acids. The V end was cut by 7 bases, the J end by 0 bases, with 16 bases between. General study findings and limits: The majority of TCR sequences were rare, yet some public TCRs appeared in many donors.

The TCR was taken from a woman aged 40 to 50 in good health and CMV-seropositive. Input material: PBMCs. This sequence joins TRBV7-2 and TRBJ1-5; TRBD1 is a possible D gene (5 bases). The CDR3 sequence is CASTLGAGNSNQPQHF. DNA of the CDR3: TGTGCCAGCACCCTAGGGGCGGGGAATAGCAATCAGCCCCAGCATTTT.